Sequencing of this TCR beta chain was carried out in a study of shared clonotypes between healthy human individuals. Study summary: Researchers assigned three CD4 naive, three CD4 memory, two CD8 naive and one CD8 memory plate to each donor. Study-wide results and limits: Rarefaction exposed incomplete sorted-subset sequencing despite large depth. Generally, naive subsets (rather than memory subsets) showed larger estimated richness.

This table comes from immunoSEQ multiplex PCR, and its TCRdb copy is limited to in-frame clones, with some not included. The sample has more than 900,000 clones; roughly 74% are singletons. This clone was detected a few times. What it binds is unknown. It was into CD45RA+ naive and CD45RA-negative memory subsets that the CD4+ cells were split. Germline V gene data show CDR1 as SGHRS and CDR2 as YFSETQ. This CDR3 is built from 14 residues. The J segment lost 5 bases and the V segment lost 9 bases, leaving 7 bases of the junction unmatched. Sample: memory CD4+ T cells from PBMCs. Specified subset: CD45RA-negative fraction. V gene TRBV5-1 combines with J gene TRBJ2-2; 10 nucleotides agree with TRBD1. This TCR came from a young man in good health. Some clones in this sample may be carry-over from other donors' samples. Here the CDR3 DNA reads TGCGCCACCCGACAGGGGGCGGGTACCGGGGAGCTGTTTTTT. Encoded protein: CATRQGAGTGELFF.